This is a list of T cell receptor beta chains from one sample in a study of CD8+CD57+ T cells in acquired aplastic anemia. TCRdb fed the reads into MiXCR, producing one record per CDR3 protein. The table lists some 150,000 distinct CDR3 sequences, over 50% of them singletons. Sequenced sample: sorted CD4+, CD8+, or CD8+CD57+ T cells (not recorded which) from PBMCs. These receptors were taken from a human donor with aplastic anemia. CDR3s include the opening cysteine and the closing phenylalanine or tryptophan. The order of the fields is clone size, V gene, CDR3 protein. Size tells how often a clone was seen (once, few, many) or the class of an expanded clone, and some rows leave it out.

many TRBV7-9 CASSLGPGTGENIQYF
NA TRBV9 CASSVGRGLAGGTDTQYF
NA TRBV7-9 CASSLVGHPKETQYF
NA TRBV10-1 CASSALAGNGELFF
NA TRBV24-1 CATSDSSWAQYF
many TRBV11-1 CATLESTGGSNQPQHF
many TRBV7-2 CASSLAKVRQNYEQYF
NA TRBV7-2 CASGQGLAAYEQYF
NA TRBV2 CASLEWGRDEQYF
NA TRBV20-1 CSAPPSGAYEQYF
once TRBV7-2 CASSRGGLDYGYTF
NA TRBV19 CASSGEAAFNEKLFF